A selection of T cell receptor beta chains follows, all from one sample in a study of OX40 agonist ivuxolimab in advanced cancers. Sequencing was performed with immunoSEQ multiplex PCR; in TCRdb, only in-frame clones are kept and a portion is missing. In the table there are about 120,000 clones, more than 80% of which are singletons. Sequenced material: CD4+ or CD8+ T cells sorted from blood, taken in a trial of the OX40 agonist ivuxolimab. The receptors come from an adult with an advanced solid tumor such as melanoma, head and neck, liver or kidney cancer. The CDR3 runs from the conserved cysteine through the conserved F or W. Fields, in order: CDR3 DNA, CDR3 protein, J gene, CDR3 length, V gene, D gene, clone size. D genes are given only for firm matches. Not all rows give a size; the values are once, few, many and, for expanded clones, a class.

CDR3 DNA: TGTGCCAGTAGTTCCTCCGGACAGGGGGCTGGGGGAGATACGCAGTATTTT; CDR3 protein: CASSSSGQGAGGDTQYF; J gene: TRBJ2-3; CDR3 length: 17; V gene: TRBV19; D gene: TRBD1; clone size: NA
CDR3 DNA: TGCGCCAGCAGCCCGGCGAGGTTGGGCAGTCCCGAGCAGTACTTC; CDR3 protein: CASSPARLGSPEQYF; J gene: TRBJ2-7; CDR3 length: 15; V gene: TRBV5-1; D gene: NA; clone size: once
CDR3 DNA: TGTGCCAGCAGTTACGGGGGGAGGCAAGGCTACACCTTC; CDR3 protein: CASSYGGRQGYTF; J gene: TRBJ1-2; CDR3 length: 13; V gene: TRBV6-5; D gene: NA; clone size: NA
CDR3 DNA: TGTGCCAGCAGTTTACCCGCTACCTTCTATGGCTACACCTTC; CDR3 protein: CASSLPATFYGYTF; J gene: TRBJ1-2; CDR3 length: 14; V gene: TRBV28; D gene: NA; clone size: NA
CDR3 DNA: TGTGCCAGCAGCCCAGCCCCAGGTGGAAACACCATATATTTT; CDR3 protein: CASSPAPGGNTIYF; J gene: TRBJ1-3; CDR3 length: 14; V gene: TRBV11-2; D gene: NA; clone size: NA
CDR3 DNA: TGTGCCAGCAGCCGGGGACTAGCGGAGACCTACGAGCAGTACTTC; CDR3 protein: CASSRGLAETYEQYF; J gene: TRBJ2-7; CDR3 length: 15; V gene: TRBV5-5; D gene: TRBD2; clone size: NA
CDR3 DNA: TGTGCCAGCAAGCGGGGCTTGAACACTGAAGCTTTCTTT; CDR3 protein: CASKRGLNTEAFF; J gene: TRBJ1-1; CDR3 length: 13; V gene: TRBV6-1; D gene: NA; clone size: few
CDR3 DNA: TGTGCCAGCAGTAAGCTTACCGGGACAGGGGCATACAATGAGCAGTTCTTC; CDR3 protein: CASSKLTGTGAYNEQFF; J gene: TRBJ2-1; CDR3 length: 17; V gene: TRBV13; D gene: TRBD1; clone size: once
CDR3 DNA: TGCAGTGCCGCGGGGGCCAACGTCCTGACTTTC; CDR3 protein: CSAAGANVLTF; J gene: TRBJ2-6; CDR3 length: 11; V gene: TRBV20-1; D gene: NA; clone size: NA
CDR3 DNA: TGCAGCGTCGACAGGGGGCGGACAGAGACCCAGTACTTC; CDR3 protein: CSVDRGRTETQYF; J gene: TRBJ2-5; CDR3 length: 13; V gene: TRBV29-1; D gene: TRBD1; clone size: NA
CDR3 DNA: TGTGCCAGCAGGAACCAGGGTTATGGCTACACCTTC; CDR3 protein: CASRNQGYGYTF; J gene: TRBJ1-2; CDR3 length: 12; V gene: TRBV6-5; D gene: NA; clone size: NA
CDR3 DNA: TGTGCCAGCAGACTACAGGTGGATGGCAATCAGCCCCAGCATTTT; CDR3 protein: CASRLQVDGNQPQHF; J gene: TRBJ1-5; CDR3 length: 15; V gene: TRBV7-2; D gene: NA; clone size: NA
CDR3 DNA: TGTGCCAGCAGGGGTACAGGGGGGGAAGGGGAAGCTTTCTTT; CDR3 protein: CASRGTGGEGEAFF; J gene: TRBJ1-1; CDR3 length: 14; V gene: TRBV2; D gene: TRBD1; clone size: NA
CDR3 DNA: TGTGCCAGCAGTCTTTCGCTGTCACCCGGTACGCAGTATTTT; CDR3 protein: CASSLSLSPGTQYF; J gene: TRBJ2-3; CDR3 length: 14; V gene: TRBV9; D gene: NA; clone size: NA
CDR3 DNA: TGTGCCAGCAGCTTATCGGGGAGCACAGATACGCAGTATTTT; CDR3 protein: CASSLSGSTDTQYF; J gene: TRBJ2-3; CDR3 length: 14; V gene: TRBV7-3; D gene: NA; clone size: NA
CDR3 DNA: TGTGCCAACAGTGGAGGGGTTGCTGGAAACACCATATATTTT; CDR3 protein: CANSGGVAGNTIYF; J gene: TRBJ1-3; CDR3 length: 14; V gene: TRBV2; D gene: NA; clone size: NA
CDR3 DNA: TGTGCCAGCAGTTCGGGGGTTGACAGTAAAGTTAATGGCTACACCTTC; CDR3 protein: CASSSGVDSKVNGYTF; J gene: TRBJ1-2; CDR3 length: 16; V gene: TRBV28; D gene: NA; clone size: NA
CDR3 DNA: TGTGCCTGGAGTAGGACAGGGAACTCTGGAAACACCATATATTTT; CDR3 protein: CAWSRTGNSGNTIYF; J gene: TRBJ1-3; CDR3 length: 15; V gene: TRBV30; D gene: TRBD1; clone size: NA
CDR3 DNA: TGTGCCAGTAGACGGGACAGGGAATATCAGCCCCAGCATTTT; CDR3 protein: CASRRDREYQPQHF; J gene: TRBJ1-5; CDR3 length: 14; V gene: TRBV19; D gene: TRBD1; clone size: NA
CDR3 DNA: TGTGCCTGGAGGTCAGGACTAAGCACAGATACGCAGTATTTT; CDR3 protein: CAWRSGLSTDTQYF; J gene: TRBJ2-3; CDR3 length: 14; V gene: TRBV30; D gene: NA; clone size: NA
CDR3 DNA: TGTGCCAGCAGCCAGGGGGCGGGTGAGCAGTACTTC; CDR3 protein: CASSQGAGEQYF; J gene: TRBJ2-7; CDR3 length: 12; V gene: TRBV6-6; D gene: TRBD1; clone size: once
CDR3 DNA: TGTGCCAGCAGGCGGGGGGACCGTTTATATGAGCAGTACTTC; CDR3 protein: CASRRGDRLYEQYF; J gene: TRBJ2-7; CDR3 length: 14; V gene: TRBV11-3; D gene: TRBD2; clone size: NA
CDR3 DNA: TGTGCCAGCAGCCCAAGGACAGGGGGAAACCAAGAGACCCAGTACTTC; CDR3 protein: CASSPRTGGNQETQYF; J gene: TRBJ2-5; CDR3 length: 16; V gene: TRBV7-9; D gene: TRBD1; clone size: NA
CDR3 DNA: TGTGCCAGCAGTGACGGAGGGTCACCCCTCCACTTT; CDR3 protein: CASSDGGSPLHF; J gene: TRBJ1-6; CDR3 length: 12; V gene: TRBV6-4; D gene: NA; clone size: few
CDR3 DNA: TGCAGCGTTCGGTTTAACTATGGCTACACCTTC; CDR3 protein: CSVRFNYGYTF; J gene: TRBJ1-2; CDR3 length: 11; V gene: TRBV29-1; D gene: NA; clone size: NA
CDR3 DNA: TGTGCCAGCAGCAGCGCAGGGGGCGCGATGGCTTTCTTT; CDR3 protein: CASSSAGGAMAFF; J gene: TRBJ1-1; CDR3 length: 13; V gene: TRBV6-4; D gene: TRBD1; clone size: few
CDR3 DNA: TGTGCCAGCAGCTCACAGGGGATCTCAGGATCACCCCTCCACTTT; CDR3 protein: CASSSQGISGSPLHF; J gene: TRBJ1-6; CDR3 length: 15; V gene: TRBV7-9; D gene: TRBD1; clone size: few
CDR3 DNA: TGCGCCAGCAGCCTGGACAGTCCCACTCCATACACCTTC; CDR3 protein: CASSLDSPTPYTF; J gene: TRBJ1-2; CDR3 length: 13; V gene: TRBV5-1; D gene: NA; clone size: NA
CDR3 DNA: TGCGCCAGCAGCTCTCCAGGGCCTGGGGCCAACGTCCTGACTTTC; CDR3 protein: CASSSPGPGANVLTF; J gene: TRBJ2-6; CDR3 length: 15; V gene: TRBV5-1; D gene: NA; clone size: NA
CDR3 DNA: TGTGCCAGCAGTTCCCTTGGGCAGCCCCAGCATTTT; CDR3 protein: CASSSLGQPQHF; J gene: TRBJ1-5; CDR3 length: 12; V gene: TRBV6-5; D gene: NA; clone size: NA
CDR3 DNA: TGTGCCAGCAGCTTAGAAGCGGGACCCTACGAGCAGTACTTC; CDR3 protein: CASSLEAGPYEQYF; J gene: TRBJ2-7; CDR3 length: 14; V gene: TRBV7-2; D gene: TRBD2; clone size: NA
CDR3 DNA: TGTGCCAGCAGTTTCCCTAACCCGCCGAGCTCCTACGAGCAGTACTTC; CDR3 protein: CASSFPNPPSSYEQYF; J gene: TRBJ2-7; CDR3 length: 16; V gene: TRBV28; D gene: NA; clone size: NA
CDR3 DNA: TGTGCCAGCAGTTCATTAGACACCTCTGACCAGTACTTC; CDR3 protein: CASSSLDTSDQYF; J gene: TRBJ2-5; CDR3 length: 13; V gene: TRBV6-6; D gene: NA; clone size: NA
CDR3 DNA: TGCGCCAGCAGCCAAGAGCCGCCCAGGACTAGCGGGATCAGCACAGATACGCAGTATTTT; CDR3 protein: CASSQEPPRTSGISTDTQYF; J gene: TRBJ2-3; CDR3 length: 20; V gene: TRBV4-3; D gene: TRBD2; clone size: NA
CDR3 DNA: TGTGCCAGCAGTGAGGGCCAGGGTAATGAAAAACTGTTTTTT; CDR3 protein: CASSEGQGNEKLFF; J gene: TRBJ1-4; CDR3 length: 14; V gene: TRBV2; D gene: NA; clone size: NA
CDR3 DNA: TGTGCCAGCAGTTACGGACAGTTGAACACTGAAGCTTTCTTT; CDR3 protein: CASSYGQLNTEAFF; J gene: TRBJ1-1; CDR3 length: 14; V gene: TRBV6-5; D gene: NA; clone size: NA
CDR3 DNA: TGTGCCAGTAGTATTGGACGGGACAGTCAGGCACCCCTCCACTTT; CDR3 protein: CASSIGRDSQAPLHF; J gene: TRBJ1-6; CDR3 length: 15; V gene: TRBV19; D gene: TRBD1; clone size: NA
CDR3 DNA: TGTGCCAGCAGTTACTCGTTTGGGACTAGCGGGGGAACCCAGTACTTC; CDR3 protein: CASSYSFGTSGGTQYF; J gene: TRBJ2-5; CDR3 length: 16; V gene: TRBV6-5; D gene: TRBD2; clone size: NA
CDR3 DNA: TGTGCCAGCAGTTATATGAATTCACCCCTCCACTTT; CDR3 protein: CASSYMNSPLHF; J gene: TRBJ1-6; CDR3 length: 12; V gene: TRBV6-5; D gene: NA; clone size: NA
CDR3 DNA: TGTGCCAGCTCACCACAGAGGCAGGTCTTGGAGGAAAAACTGTTTTTT; CDR3 protein: CASSPQRQVLEEKLFF; J gene: TRBJ1-4; CDR3 length: 16; V gene: TRBV18; D gene: NA; clone size: NA
CDR3 DNA: TGTGCCAGCAGCCACAGGGGCGGGGGTAATTCACCCCTCCACTTT; CDR3 protein: CASSHRGGGNSPLHF; J gene: TRBJ1-6; CDR3 length: 15; V gene: TRBV14; D gene: NA; clone size: NA
CDR3 DNA: TGTGCCAGCTCACCGAAGGATTTGGGGGGCAGATTGAACACTGAAGCTTTCTTT; CDR3 protein: CASSPKDLGGRLNTEAFF; J gene: TRBJ1-1; CDR3 length: 18; V gene: TRBV18; D gene: NA; clone size: NA
CDR3 DNA: TGTGCCAGTAGTACCGGCATCGGGACAGGGGGCTGGAATGAGCAGTTCTTC; CDR3 protein: CASSTGIGTGGWNEQFF; J gene: TRBJ2-1; CDR3 length: 17; V gene: TRBV19; D gene: TRBD1; clone size: NA
CDR3 DNA: TGTGCCAGCACCCCGGGGGGTAGGACTGAAGCTTTCTTT; CDR3 protein: CASTPGGRTEAFF; J gene: TRBJ1-1; CDR3 length: 13; V gene: TRBV28; D gene: NA; clone size: NA